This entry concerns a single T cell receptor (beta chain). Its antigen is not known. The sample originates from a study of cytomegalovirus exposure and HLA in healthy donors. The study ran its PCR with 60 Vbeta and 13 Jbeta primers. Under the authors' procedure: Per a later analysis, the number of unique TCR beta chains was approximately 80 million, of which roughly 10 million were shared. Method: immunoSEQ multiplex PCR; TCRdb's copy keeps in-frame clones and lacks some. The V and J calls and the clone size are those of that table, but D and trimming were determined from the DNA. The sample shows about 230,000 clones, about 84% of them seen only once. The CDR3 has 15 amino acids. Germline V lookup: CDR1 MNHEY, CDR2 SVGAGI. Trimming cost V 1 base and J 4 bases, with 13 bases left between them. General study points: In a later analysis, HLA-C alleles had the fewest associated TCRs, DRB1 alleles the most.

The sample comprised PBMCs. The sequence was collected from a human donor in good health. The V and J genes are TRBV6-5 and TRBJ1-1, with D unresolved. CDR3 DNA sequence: TGTGCCAGCAGTTACTTCAGGAGGACCGGCACTGAAGCTTTCTTT. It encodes CASSYFRRTGTEAFF.